Below, 9 T cell receptor beta chains from the same sample are listed, as sequenced in a study of T cell repertoires in cytomegalovirus infection. TCRdb called the reads again in MiXCR, with one record for every CDR3 protein. The table has around 340,000 distinct CDR3 sequences, about 27% seen once. These receptors' antigens are unknown. Sequences were derived from cultured PBMCs, sampled from culture after CMV antigen stimulation. Receptors were obtained from a human donor in good health (CMV status not recorded). Some clones in this sample may be carry-over from other donors' samples.

This clonotype has a count of ten or more. This chain links TRBV4-2 with TRBJ1-1; weak D call: TRBD1 (5 bases). CDR1 and CDR2 from the germline V gene are LGHNA and YNFKEQ. Trimming shortened V by 7 bases and J by 5 bases, and 20 bases separated the two germline ends. CDR3 length equals 15 residues. The CDR3 DNA sequence: TGTGCCAGCACGCGCGGTGGAGGGACGACAACTGAAGCTTTCTTT. Protein sequence: CASTRGGGTTTEAFF.

This clonotype turned up a few times. V is TRBV18 and J is TRBJ1-5; 9 bases map to TRBD1. CDR3 length: 17 residues. Losses at the gene ends were 3 bases for V and 3 bases for J; bases not matched to a gene: 9. Per the germline V gene, CDR1 is KGHSH and CDR2 is LQKENI. The CDR3 region is CASSPSQGALNNQPQHF. The CDR3 coding sequence is TGTGCCAGCTCACCGTCACAGGGGGCCTTGAACAATCAGCCCCAGCATTTT.

This clonotype was detected only a few times. The gene calls are TRBV19 and TRBJ1-5; D unclear. The V gene lost 10 bases and the J gene lost 2 bases, with 12 bases spanning the gap. The length of the CDR3 is 13 residues. Germline V gene data show CDR1 as LNHDA and CDR2 as SQIVND (reference sequence). The DNA of the CDR3 is TGTGCCACCACAATAGCGGGCAATCAGCCCCAGCATTTT. Its translation is CATTIAGNQPQHF.

Only a few counts were recorded for this clonotype. This chain uses TRBV11-2 with TRBJ2-6; the D gene is possibly TRBD2 (6 bases). From germline, CDR1 is SGHAT and CDR2 FQNNGV. The V and J ends lost 2 bases and 4 bases respectively, with 15 bases between them. The CDR3 length is 17 residues. CDR3 amino acids: CASSLWRGETGANVLTF. In nucleotides, the CDR3 is TGTGCCAGCAGCTTATGGAGGGGCGAGACCGGGGCCAACGTCCTGACTTTC.

This chain links TRBV13 with TRBJ1-5; D ambiguous. V shed 6 bases and J shed 0 bases, with 9 bases lying between them. The CDR3 consists of 14 residues. Looked up from germline, CDR1 is PRHDT and CDR2 is FYEKMQ (reference sequence). The CDR3 loop is CASSLQFSNQPQHF. The CDR3 DNA follows: TGTGCCAGCAGTTTACAGTTTAGCAATCAGCCCCAGCATTTT.

This clonotype was seen more than once but under ten times. The chain combines TRBV4-2 with TRBJ2-1; TRBD2 matches at 9 bases. V gave up 0 bases and J gave up 2 bases; unmatched junction bases: 2. CDR1 LGHNA and CDR2 YNFKEQ come from the germline V gene. The CDR3 runs to 16 residues. The CDR3 region has the DNA TGTGCCAGCAGCCAAGAGGCGGGAGGGCCCTACAATGAGCAGTTCTTC. The encoded protein is CASSQEAGGPYNEQFF.

J is TRBJ1-2 and V is TRBV7-6, with 7 bases matching TRBD1. The CDR3 runs to 17 residues. Germline V gives CDR1 SGHVS, CDR2 FNYEAQ. The V segment lost 1 base and the J segment 3 bases; nucleotides outside the gene matches: 11. For the CDR3, the DNA is TGTGCCAGCAGCTTAGGTAGCGGAGACAGGGCGCACTATGGCTACACCTTC. Encoded protein: CASSLGSGDRAHYGYTF. The full variable domain, with the rest looked up from reference TRBV7-6 and TRBJ1-2, is GAGVSQSPRYKVTKRGQDVALRCDPISGHVSLYWYRQALGQGPEFLTYFNYEAQQDKSGLPNDRFSAERPEGSISTLTIQRTEQRDSAMYRCASSLGSGDRAHYGYTFGSGTRLTVV.

This clonotype was picked up a small number of times. The rearrangement joins TRBV29-1 to TRBJ2-7; 11 nucleotides align to TRBD2. Trimming cost V 6 bases and J 0 bases; bases outside gene matches: 13. The CDR3 runs to 17 residues. The germline V gene has CDR1 SQVTM and CDR2 ANQGSEA. The CDR3 DNA reads TGCAGCGTAGCTGGACTAGCGGGCGGAAAAAGCTCCTACGAGCAGTACTTC. Its translation is CSVAGLAGGKSSYEQYF.

The chain is built from TRBV4-2 and TRBJ1-3, with TRBD1 matching 7 bases. From germline, CDR1 is LGHNA and CDR2 YNFKEQ. This CDR3 spans 16 amino acids. The junction had 5 bases not matched to a gene; V was cut back by 1 base and J by 2 bases. CDR3 sequence: CASSQGTTGTGNTIYF. The CDR3 nucleotides are TGTGCCAGCAGCCAAGGTACGACAGGGACTGGAAACACCATATATTTT.